This T cell receptor (beta chain) emerged from a study of blood T cell repertoires in COVID-19. Authors' methods: Reference gene primer amplification yielded estimated nucleated cell counts. This table comes from immunoSEQ multiplex PCR, and its TCRdb copy is limited to in-frame clones, with some not included. Clonal size and the V and J genes are those of that table, whereas D and trimming came from the DNA. The data contain some 260,000 clones, 82% of them seen just once; the ten biggest clones take up around 2.9%. The clonotype comes from a woman aged 18 to 35 with acute or convalescent COVID-19. Sequences were obtained from peripheral blood.

The CDR3 region is CASSVASTGSDHSPLHF. The CDR3 DNA follows: TGTGCCAGCAGCGTGGCCTCGACAGGGTCAGATCATTCACCCCTCCACTTT. The chain employs TRBV28 and TRBJ1-6, with 7 bases that match TRBD1. CDR1 is MDHEN, CDR2 SYDVKM, per germline. CDR3 length: 17 amino acids. Trimming cost V 6 bases and J 8 bases; bases outside gene matches: 16.